This T cell receptor (beta chain) was recovered during a study of T-cell reconstitution after alpha-beta-depleted transplantation in children. Whole-study findings and limits: For some patients, TCRbeta diversity was high at day 60 because of recipient T cells and thymic progenitors that survived.

Concerning this clonotype itself: Its antigen is not identified.

Trimming took off 5 bases at V and 7 bases at J, with 8 bases between the two ends. Germline CDR1 and CDR2: SQVTM and ANQGSEA. The CDR3 sequence is 10 residues long. Unique molecular identifiers were incorporated during preparation of the TCRbeta library. Via MiXCR, TCRdb re-called the PCR reads, giving one row per CDR3 protein. The sample comprises more than 500,000 distinct CDR3 sequences, around 10% of which are singletons, and less than 15% rests with the top ten. The V and J genes are TRBV29-1 and TRBJ1-1, with D unresolved. The clonotype comes from a female patient aged 2-10 years who had a stem cell transplant for aplastic anemia, so the T cells may come from the graft donor. Material: PBMCs, mostly from graft donor cells, obtained 180 days after TCRalphabeta/CD19-depleted stem cell transplant. The CDR3 region has the DNA TGCAGCGTTTATAGAAATGAAGCTTTCTTT. Translating it yields CSVYRNEAFF.